This paragraph covers one T cell receptor (beta chain) sequence. Isolation of CD8+ and CD4+ T cells was performed negatively, whereas enrichment of TEMRA cells was done by FACS. This specimen belongs to a study of CD8 T cells in Susac syndrome. An amount of RNA that ranged from roughly 0.5 to 1 ug was reverse transcribed with random hexamers. TCRdb analysed the immunoSEQ multiplex PCR reads with MiXCR anew, one entry per CDR3 protein. Of 100,000 to 150,000 distinct CDR3 sequences listed, 80% are singletons. This CDR3 is 17 amino acids long. CDR1 and CDR2 from the germline V gene are SEHNR and FQNEAQ (reference sequence). V was clipped by 4 bases and J by 1 base; unmatched bases: 7.

The sequenced material came from CD8+ T cells from PBMCs. This clonotype was obtained from a human donor with multiple sclerosis. V and J are TRBV7-9 and TRBJ2-3; 11 bases fit TRBD2. CDR3 amino acids: CASSSSLAGVGTDTQYF. Written as DNA, the CDR3 is TGTGCCAGCAGCTCCTCACTAGCGGGAGTCGGCACAGATACGCAGTATTTT.